A selection of T cell receptor beta chains follows, all from one sample in a study of PD-1 blockade in classical Hodgkin lymphoma. Sequencing used immunoSEQ multiplex PCR; TCRdb keeps in-frame clones, though not all of them. Of fewer than 100,000 clones in the sample, around nine tenths were seen once. The starting material was peripheral blood mononuclear cells (PBMCs), obtained at baseline. All receptors come from a human donor with classical Hodgkin lymphoma. CDR3s include the opening cysteine and the closing phenylalanine or tryptophan. The order of the fields is J gene, clone size, D gene, V gene, CDR3 DNA, CDR3 protein. A D gene is named only where the DNA matches it firmly. Size tells how often a clone was seen (once, few, many) or the class of an expanded clone, and some rows leave it out.

J: TRBJ2-1; size: NA; D: TRBD2; V: TRBV29-1; DNA: TGCAGCGTTGAAGGGACTAGCGGGAGTTCAGATGAGCAGTTCTTC; CDR3: CSVEGTSGSSDEQFF
J: TRBJ2-7; size: NA; D: TRBD2; V: TRBV2; DNA: TGTGCCAGCAGTGCCCTGACTAGCGGAACCTACGAGCAGTACTTC; CDR3: CASSALTSGTYEQYF
J: TRBJ1-5; size: few; D: NA; V: TRBV27; DNA: TGTGCCAGCAGTTACAGGGCTGGGAGCAATCAGCCCCAGCATTTT; CDR3: CASSYRAGSNQPQHF
J: TRBJ1-2; size: once; D: TRBD1; V: TRBV7-2; DNA: TGTGCCAGCAGCCGGGACAGCAACTATGGCTACACCTTC; CDR3: CASSRDSNYGYTF
J: TRBJ2-7; size: NA; D: TRBD2; V: TRBV2; DNA: TGTGCCAGCAACGTAGCGGGCAGACCCTACGAGCAGTACTTC; CDR3: CASNVAGRPYEQYF
J: TRBJ2-7; size: once; D: NA; V: TRBV6-1; DNA: TGTGCCAGCAGTGATTATTTCACCCAGGGGGGTTACGAGCAGTACTTC; CDR3: CASSDYFTQGGYEQYF
J: TRBJ1-2; size: NA; D: TRBD1; V: TRBV7-9; DNA: TGTGCCAGCAGCTTCGTAACAGGGGAGATGGATGGCTACACCTTC; CDR3: CASSFVTGEMDGYTF
J: TRBJ2-1; size: NA; D: NA; V: TRBV29-1; DNA: TGCAGCGTTAGCTCCTACAATGAGCAGTTCTTC; CDR3: CSVSSYNEQFF
J: TRBJ2-1; size: NA; D: TRBD2; V: TRBV28; DNA: TGTGCCAGCAGTCTCTCAGCGGGATCGCGTAAGACGAAGCAGTTCTTC; CDR3: CASSLSAGSRKTKQFF
J: TRBJ2-5; size: NA; D: NA; V: TRBV14; DNA: TGTGCCAGCAGCCAAGACCCTAGCACCTTTCCAAAAGAGACCCAGTACTTC; CDR3: CASSQDPSTFPKETQYF
J: TRBJ1-1; size: NA; D: NA; V: TRBV14; DNA: TGTGCCAGCAGCAGGGTCATGAACACTGAAGCTTTCTTT; CDR3: CASSRVMNTEAFF
J: TRBJ2-7; size: NA; D: TRBD2; V: TRBV18; DNA: TGTGCCAGCTCCCCCGCCGGGACTAACACCTACGAGCAGTACTTC; CDR3: CASSPAGTNTYEQYF
J: TRBJ1-4; size: NA; D: TRBD1; V: TRBV2; DNA: TGTGCCAGCAGTACAGGGGCGGGACTTAATGAAAAACTGTTTTTT; CDR3: CASSTGAGLNEKLFF
J: TRBJ2-5; size: NA; D: NA; V: TRBV5-6; DNA: TGTGCCACAGCATGGCAGGGCACGGAGACCCAGTACTTC; CDR3: CATAWQGTETQYF
J: TRBJ1-2; size: NA; D: TRBD1; V: TRBV7-2; DNA: TGTGCCAGCAGCTATCACAGGGGCAACTATGGCTACACCTTC; CDR3: CASSYHRGNYGYTF
J: TRBJ1-2; size: once; D: NA; V: TRBV5-1; DNA: TGCGCCAGCAGCACCGGACAGAACTATAACTATGGCTACACCTTC; CDR3: CASSTGQNYNYGYTF